This is a list of T cell receptor beta chains from one sample in a study of T cells in Graves' hyperthyroidism and ophthalmopathy. TCRdb re-derived calls from the multiplex PCR reads in MiXCR, one entry per CDR3 protein. Of roughly 750,000 distinct CDR3 sequences detected, over 15% appear once; the ten largest clones hold under 9.5%. Sample: blood. The receptors stem from a man between 18 and 35 years old with Graves' hyperthyroidism. The CDR3 runs from the conserved cysteine through the conserved F or W. A D gene is named only where the DNA matches it firmly. Size is omitted from some rows. Given values are once, few, many or a class for expanded clones.

J gene,clone size,V gene,D gene,CDR3 DNA,CDR3 protein
TRBJ2-1,.,TRBV9,TRBD2,TGTGCCAGCAGCGTAGCCGGACTAGCGGCCCACGGTGAGCAGTTCTTC,CASSVAGLAAHGEQFF
TRBJ2-6,few,TRBV18,.,TGTGCCAGCTCACGAAATGGGGGCACTGGGGCCAACGTCCTGACTTTC,CASSRNGGTGANVLTF
TRBJ1-5,many,TRBV2,TRBD1,TGTGCCAGCAGTGAAGGGACAGGGTACCAGCCCCAGCATTTT,CASSEGTGYQPQHF
TRBJ2-3,.,TRBV10-2,TRBD2,TGCGCCAGCAGTGAGTCCCAGGGACTAGCGGTACATGGTACGCAGTATTTT,CASSESQGLAVHGTQYF
TRBJ2-4,many,TRBV7-2,.,TGTGCCAGCAGCTTAGGGTTCGGGGACATTCAGTACTTC,CASSLGFGDIQYF
TRBJ2-7,.,TRBV6-1,TRBD1,TGTGCCAGCAACCCCAGAAGGACAGGGGGCTACGAGCAGTACTTC,CASNPRRTGGYEQYF
TRBJ2-7,many,TRBV6-1,.,TGTGCCAGCAGGATCCGGGACCCAGGGACCGAGCAGTACTTC,CASRIRDPGTEQYF
TRBJ2-3,few,TRBV30,TRBD2,TGTGCCTGGAGTGCCCTCGGACTAGCGGGAGGGCAAAAAGATACGCAGTATTTT,CAWSALGLAGGQKDTQYF
TRBJ1-5,few,TRBV27,TRBD1,TGTGCCAGCAGTTTATTAGGCCGGCAGGGGGTCGATCAGCCCCAGCATTTT,CASSLLGRQGVDQPQHF
TRBJ2-7,.,TRBV28,.,TGTGCCAGCAGTTCCGGGACCCTCGACTACGAGCAGTACTTC,CASSSGTLDYEQYF
TRBJ1-2,many,TRBV30,.,TGTGCCTGGAGTTGGACATCGATACACTATGGCTACACCTTC,CAWSWTSIHYGYTF
TRBJ2-3,few,TRBV20-1,TRBD1,TGCAGTGCTAGCGGGACCGGGACAGGGCGTATTAACACAGATACGCAGTATTTT,CSASGTGTGRINTDTQYF
TRBJ2-7,many,TRBV28,TRBD1,TGTGCCAGCAGTTTACCAGGGACAGGGAAGTACAAGCAGTACTTC,CASSLPGTGKYKQYF
TRBJ1-1,many,TRBV5-1,.,TGCGCCAGCAGCTTGCGGGGGCAGAACACTGAAGCTTTCTTT,CASSLRGQNTEAFF
TRBJ2-7,few,TRBV10-3,TRBD1,TGTGCCATTGGACAGGGTAGTTCCTACGAGCAGTACTTC,CAIGQGSSYEQYF
TRBJ1-2,.,TRBV5-4,.,TGTGCCAGCAGCCCATCCGGTGGACAGACTAACTATGGCTACACCTTC,CASSPSGGQTNYGYTF
TRBJ2-2,.,TRBV28,TRBD2,TGTGCCAGCAGTCCCCAGGAAGCGGGAGGTACCGGGGAGCTGTTTTTT,CASSPQEAGGTGELFF
TRBJ2-7,.,TRBV11-2,TRBD2,TGTGCCAGCAGCCCTCTAGCGGGAGGGCCCCACGAGCAGTACTTC,CASSPLAGGPHEQYF
TRBJ1-1,many,TRBV5-1,.,TGCGCCAGCAGCTTGGGCGCAGGGTCTACTTCAGCTTTCTTT,CASSLGAGSTSAFF
TRBJ2-5,few,TRBV19,TRBD2,TGTGCCAGTAGTGTAGGGACTAGCCCGGCGGAGACCCAGTACTTC,CASSVGTSPAETQYF
TRBJ2-1,many,TRBV7-9,.,TGTGCCAGCAGCACATTAGCAAGATACAATGAGCAGTTCTTC,CASSTLARYNEQFF
TRBJ1-1,many,TRBV28,.,TGTGCCAGCAGTATCCCCGGGGGGATCCCTGAAGCTTTCTTT,CASSIPGGIPEAFF
TRBJ2-7,many,TRBV28,TRBD2,TGTGCCAGCAGCATCGCCGGGACTAGCGCCTCCTACGAGCAGTACTTC,CASSIAGTSASYEQYF
TRBJ2-1,few,TRBV7-3,.,TGTGCCAGCAGCCCCTTCGTGGAGGGTGAGCAGTTCTTC,CASSPFVEGEQFF
TRBJ1-6,.,TRBV10-3,.,TGTGCCATCGGCCCCGAGGCCCCCTATAATTCACCCCTCCACTTT,CAIGPEAPYNSPLHF
TRBJ1-1,many,TRBV28,.,TGTGCCAGCAGTTTACAAGGAACCCCATACCTTGACACTGAAGCTTTCTTT,CASSLQGTPYLDTEAFF
TRBJ1-5,.,TRBV19,.,TGTGCCAGTAGTATCCTGCAGGGGAATCAGCCCCAGCATTTT,CASSILQGNQPQHF
TRBJ1-1,few,TRBV7-9,.,TGTGCCAGCAGCTTAGAGGTTAGGGACACTGAAGCTTTCTTT,CASSLEVRDTEAFF
TRBJ1-4,few,TRBV20-1,TRBD1,TGCAGTGCATCAAAACCCTCTCCGGGACAGGGGAATGAAAAACTGTTTTTT,CSASKPSPGQGNEKLFF
TRBJ1-2,.,TRBV12-3/TRBV12-4,TRBD1,TGTGCCAGCAGCCCTACAGGGGGACTCTACTATGGCTACACCTTC,CASSPTGGLYYGYTF
TRBJ2-1,many,TRBV20-1,.,TGCAGTGCTAGAGATGTATACTCCCAGGACAATGAGCAGTTCTTC,CSARDVYSQDNEQFF
TRBJ1-5,.,TRBV2,TRBD1,TGTGCCAGCAGTCGCGTAAGGACAGGGGAGAGCAATCAGCCCCAGCATTTT,CASSRVRTGESNQPQHF
TRBJ2-7,few,TRBV6-5,TRBD1,TGTGCCAGCAGTTACGACAGGGTTGAGCAGTACTTC,CASSYDRVEQYF
TRBJ1-1,many,TRBV30,TRBD1,TGTGCCTGGACAGGGGGGGAAAACACTGAAGCTTTCTTT,CAWTGGENTEAFF
TRBJ2-1,few,TRBV7-2,.,TGTGCCAGCAGCTTCCAGGGAACTAACAATGAGCAGTTCTTC,CASSFQGTNNEQFF
TRBJ2-1,.,TRBV20-1,.,TGCAGTGCTAGAGACCTCCAAGCCGGGAACAATGAGCAGTTCTTC,CSARDLQAGNNEQFF
TRBJ2-1,many,TRBV18,.,TGTGCCAGCAGCCCCGCCCGCTCCTACAATGAGCAGTTCTTC,CASSPARSYNEQFF
TRBJ2-1,.,TRBV29-1,TRBD1,TGCAGCGTTGTGCCCACCGGGACAGGGTACAATGAGCAGTTCTTC,CSVVPTGTGYNEQFF
TRBJ2-7,many,TRBV7-9,.,TGTGCCAGCAGAACCTATATGGAGGAGCAGTACTTC,CASRTYMEEQYF
TRBJ2-7,.,TRBV12-3/TRBV12-4,TRBD2,TGTGCCAGCAGCTTAACCCGGACTAGCGGCTATTACGAGCAGTACTTC,CASSLTRTSGYYEQYF
TRBJ2-1,.,TRBV9,.,TGTGCCAGCAGCGATCCCGGGGAAGTGAGAAATGAGCAGTTCTTC,CASSDPGEVRNEQFF
TRBJ2-1,.,TRBV20-1,.,TGCAGTGCTAGAGATCACGCGACGGGAGTTTACAATGAGCAGTTCTTC,CSARDHATGVYNEQFF
TRBJ2-7,many,TRBV30,.,TGTGCCGCGGGGATGAGGGGACAGACCTACGAGCAGTACTTC,CAAGMRGQTYEQYF
TRBJ2-1,many,TRBV27,TRBD2,TGTGCCAGCAGCCCCACTCCCCGGGACTATCCAGCCAATGAGCAGTTCTTC,CASSPTPRDYPANEQFF
TRBJ1-3,.,TRBV28,.,TGTGCCAGCAGTTTGGGGGGCCAGGAGGGGATCGACACCGTATATTTT,CASSLGGQEGIDTVYF
TRBJ2-3,few,TRBV4-2,.,TGTGCCAGCAGCCAAGTGGCCAGCGCCCCTGTCACAGATACGCAGTATTTT,CASSQVASAPVTDTQYF
TRBJ2-7,many,TRBV6-2/TRBV6-3,TRBD1,TGTGCCAGCAGCCGCCCGGGACAGAAAAACTACGAGCAGTACTTC,CASSRPGQKNYEQYF
TRBJ2-3,.,TRBV7-3,.,TGTGCCAGCAGCAACTGGGACCAACCCCAGTATTTT,CASSNWDQPQYF
TRBJ2-5,many,TRBV28,.,TGTGCCAGCAAGGCAGGGGCGTTAGGAGAGACCCAGTACTTC,CASKAGALGETQYF
TRBJ2-2,few,TRBV12-3/TRBV12-4,.,TGTGCCAGCGGACCTTCCCGGGATTCCGGGGAGCTGTTTTTT,CASGPSRDSGELFF
TRBJ1-1,many,TRBV18,TRBD1,TGTGCCAGCTCGCCAGGAACAGGGGGCGTATCTGAAGCTTTCTTT,CASSPGTGGVSEAFF
TRBJ2-1,many,TRBV12-3/TRBV12-4,.,TGTGCCAGCAGTTTAGAACTCGGGAGTGGTTATGAGCAGTTCTTC,CASSLELGSGYEQFF
TRBJ1-3,many,TRBV18,.,TGTGCCAGCTCAGCTCCGGGACCCCACTCTGGAAACACCATATATTTT,CASSAPGPHSGNTIYF